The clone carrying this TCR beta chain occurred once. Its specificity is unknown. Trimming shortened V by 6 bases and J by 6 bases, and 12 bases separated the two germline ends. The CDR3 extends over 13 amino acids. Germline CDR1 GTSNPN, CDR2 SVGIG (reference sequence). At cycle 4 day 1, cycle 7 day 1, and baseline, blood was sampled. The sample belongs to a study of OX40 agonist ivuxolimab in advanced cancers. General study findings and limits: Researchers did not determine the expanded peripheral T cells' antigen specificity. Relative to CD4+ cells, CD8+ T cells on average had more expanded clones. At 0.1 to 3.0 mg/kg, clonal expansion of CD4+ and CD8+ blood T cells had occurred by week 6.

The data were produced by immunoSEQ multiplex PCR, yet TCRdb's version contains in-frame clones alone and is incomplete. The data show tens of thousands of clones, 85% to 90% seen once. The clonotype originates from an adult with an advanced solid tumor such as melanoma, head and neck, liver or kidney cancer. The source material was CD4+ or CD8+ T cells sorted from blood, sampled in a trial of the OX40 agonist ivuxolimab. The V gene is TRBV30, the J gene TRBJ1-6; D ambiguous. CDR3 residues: CACRAPANSPLHF. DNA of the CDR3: TGTGCCTGCCGGGCGCCGGCTAATTCACCCCTCCACTTT.